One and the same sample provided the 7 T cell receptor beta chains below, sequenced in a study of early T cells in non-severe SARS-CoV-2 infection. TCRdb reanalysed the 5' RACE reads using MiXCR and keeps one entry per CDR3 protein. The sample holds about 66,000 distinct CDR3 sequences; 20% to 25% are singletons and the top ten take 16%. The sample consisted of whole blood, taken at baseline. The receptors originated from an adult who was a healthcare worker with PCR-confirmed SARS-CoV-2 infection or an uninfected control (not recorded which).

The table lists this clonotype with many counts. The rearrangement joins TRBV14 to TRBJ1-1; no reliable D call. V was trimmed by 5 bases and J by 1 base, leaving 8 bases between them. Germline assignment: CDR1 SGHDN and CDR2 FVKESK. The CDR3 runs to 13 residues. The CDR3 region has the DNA TGTGCCAGCAGCTTTAACCCGAACACTGAAGCTTTCTTT. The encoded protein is CASSFNPNTEAFF. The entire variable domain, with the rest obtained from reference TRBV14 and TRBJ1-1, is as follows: EAGVTQFPSHSVIEKGQTVTLRCDPISGHDNLYWYRRVMGKEIKFLLHFVKESKQDESGMPNNRFLAERTGGTYSTLKVQPAELEDSGVYFCASSFNPNTEAFFGQGTRLTVV.

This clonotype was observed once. The CDR3 bases are TGTGCCAGCAGCCAAGATTATGCTCGGGCGACAGGGACTCCGGAAAAACTGTTTTTT. Residues: CASSQDYARATGTPEKLFF. The V and J genes are TRBV4-2 and TRBJ1-4; 7 nucleotides agree with TRBD1. Germline V gene sequence: CDR1 LGHNA, CDR2 YNFKEQ. Trimming removed 0 bases from V and 8 bases from J; junction bases left unmatched: 18. The CDR3 contains 19 residues.

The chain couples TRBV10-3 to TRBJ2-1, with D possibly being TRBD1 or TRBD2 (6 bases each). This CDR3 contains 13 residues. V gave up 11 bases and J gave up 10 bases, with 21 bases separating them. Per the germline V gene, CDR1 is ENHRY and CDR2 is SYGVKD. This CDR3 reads CAGRGSGEEEQFF. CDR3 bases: TGTGCCGGACGGGGGTCAGGGGAAGAGGAGCAGTTCTTC.

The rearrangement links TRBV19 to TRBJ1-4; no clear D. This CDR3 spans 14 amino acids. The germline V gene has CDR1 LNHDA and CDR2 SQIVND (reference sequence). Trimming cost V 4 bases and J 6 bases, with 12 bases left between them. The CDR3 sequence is CASSRRAGDEKLFF. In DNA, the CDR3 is TGTGCCAGTAGTAGACGCGCCGGGGATGAAAAACTGTTTTTT.

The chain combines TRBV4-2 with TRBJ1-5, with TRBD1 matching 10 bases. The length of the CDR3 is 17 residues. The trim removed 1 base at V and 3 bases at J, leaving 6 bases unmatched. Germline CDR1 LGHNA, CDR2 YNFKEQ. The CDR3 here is CASSQGSGTGDNQPQHF. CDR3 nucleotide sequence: TGTGCCAGCAGCCAAGGTTCCGGGACAGGGGACAATCAGCCCCAGCATTTT.

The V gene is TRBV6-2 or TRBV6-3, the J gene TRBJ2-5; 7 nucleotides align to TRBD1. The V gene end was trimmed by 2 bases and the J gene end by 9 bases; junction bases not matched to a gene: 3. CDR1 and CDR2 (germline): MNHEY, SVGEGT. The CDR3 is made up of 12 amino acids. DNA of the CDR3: TGTGCCAGCAGTTACGAGGGGGCGGCCCAGTACTTC. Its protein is CASSYEGAAQYF.

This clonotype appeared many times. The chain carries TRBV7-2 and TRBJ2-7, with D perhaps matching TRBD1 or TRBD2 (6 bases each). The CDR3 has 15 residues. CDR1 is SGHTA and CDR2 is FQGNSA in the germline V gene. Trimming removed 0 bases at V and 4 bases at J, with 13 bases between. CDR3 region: CASSLAAGTTYEQYF. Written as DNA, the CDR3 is TGTGCCAGCAGCTTAGCGGCGGGGACAACTTACGAGCAGTACTTC.